The text below deals with one T cell receptor beta chain. The data derive from a study of blood T cells in healthy people across ages. A J-beta primer mix and a sample-barcoded 5' primer were used in a second PCR of roughly 7 to 12 cycles. Via MiXCR, TCRdb re-called the 5' RACE reads, giving one row per CDR3 protein. The sample lists roughly 1,000,000 distinct CDR3 sequences; under 30% were seen once. J was trimmed by 3 bases and V by 5 bases; bases with no gene match: 5. Germline assignment: CDR1 MNHEY and CDR2 SMNVEV (reference sequence). This CDR3 comprises 15 residues. This sample also belongs to another study, concerning T cells of mothers and their children.

This TCR derives from a girl aged 2 to 9 in good health. The chain uses TRBV27 and TRBJ1-5; 9 nucleotides align to TRBD1. Sequenced: blood. In nucleotides, the CDR3 is TGTGCCAGCAGTCCCGGGACAGGGAACAATCAGCCCCAGCATTTT. Residues: CASSPGTGNNQPQHF.